The T cell receptor beta chain described here comes from a study of T cell repertoires in cytomegalovirus infection. Trimming shortened V by 4 bases and J by 2 bases, and 15 bases separated the two germline ends. From germline, CDR1 is SGHTA and CDR2 FQGNSA. This CDR3 spans 15 amino acids. TCRdb ran MiXCR on the reads and lists one entry per CDR3 protein. This sample carries approximately 400,000 distinct CDR3 sequences, approximately 31% of them seen once, and the ten largest clones take roughly 15%. This clonotype occurred many times. The material sequenced was PBMCs. The receptor comes from a human donor in good health (CMV status not recorded). Some clones in this sample may be carry-over from other donors' samples. The rearrangement joins TRBV7-2 to TRBJ2-7, with D tentatively TRBD2 (5 bases). CDR3 sequence: CASSSTVTGTYEQYF. Written as DNA, the CDR3 is TGTGCCAGCAGCTCCACCGTGACGGGGACCTACGAGCAGTACTTC. Together with reference TRBV7-2 and TRBJ2-7, the CDR3 gives the full variable domain: GAGVSQSPSNKVTEKGKDVELRCDPISGHTALYWYRQSLGQGLEFLIYFQGNSAPDKSGLPSDRFSAERTGGSVSTLTIQRTQQEDSAVYLCASSSTVTGTYEQYFGPGTRLTVT.